These T cell receptor beta chains were read from a single sample in a study of early T cells in non-severe SARS-CoV-2 infection. TCRdb passed the 5' RACE reads through MiXCR, listing each CDR3 protein once. The sample lists approximately 28,000 distinct CDR3 sequences; 6% to 7.5% were seen once. The starting material was whole blood, obtained at baseline. The source of these receptors is an adult who was a healthcare worker with PCR-confirmed SARS-CoV-2 infection or an uninfected control (not recorded which). CDR3s leave out the opening cysteine and the closing phenylalanine or tryptophan. Each record gives: D gene, J gene, V gene, CDR3 protein. A D gene is named only where the DNA matches it firmly.

NA,TRBJ1-5,TRBV19,ASDQGYSNQPQH
NA,TRBJ2-1,TRBV7-6,ASSRGPSSYNEQF
TRBD2,TRBJ2-7,TRBV20-1,SARNPGLAREQY
TRBD1,TRBJ1-6,TRBV18,ASSRGQPNDSPLH
NA,TRBJ2-7,TRBV14,ASSHRVGTGTYEQY
NA,TRBJ1-1,TRBV7-9,ASSFTGSTEAF
NA,TRBJ2-7,TRBV5-1,ASSAGVGRNEQY
NA,TRBJ2-5,TRBV7-2,ASTNYIGRETQY
NA,TRBJ1-5,TRBV19,ASSIQDPQPQH
NA,TRBJ2-5,TRBV24-1,ATSDLWEETQY
TRBD1,TRBJ2-4,TRBV7-9,ASRNSGTGENIQY
NA,TRBJ1-2,TRBV7-9,ASSTPGAGAGYT
NA,TRBJ2-3,TRBV30,AWEGGTDTQY
NA,TRBJ2-2,TRBV27,ASSPSGLGGGELF